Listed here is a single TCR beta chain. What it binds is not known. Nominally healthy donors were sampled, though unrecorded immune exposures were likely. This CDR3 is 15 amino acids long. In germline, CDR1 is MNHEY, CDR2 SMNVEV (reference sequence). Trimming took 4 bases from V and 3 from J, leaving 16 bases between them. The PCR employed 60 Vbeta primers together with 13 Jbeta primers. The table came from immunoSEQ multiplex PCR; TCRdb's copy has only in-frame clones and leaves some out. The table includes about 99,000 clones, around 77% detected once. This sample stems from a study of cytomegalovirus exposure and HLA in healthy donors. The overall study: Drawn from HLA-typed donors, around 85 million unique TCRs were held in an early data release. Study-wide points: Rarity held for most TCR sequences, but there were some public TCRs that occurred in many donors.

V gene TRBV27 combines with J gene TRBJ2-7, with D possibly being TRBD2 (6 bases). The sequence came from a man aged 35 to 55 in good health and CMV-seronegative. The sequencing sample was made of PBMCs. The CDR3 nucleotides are TGTGCCAGCAGTTCCACGGGACTGCCAAACTACGAGCAGTACTTC. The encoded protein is CASSSTGLPNYEQYF.